The rows below give T cell receptor beta chains drawn from one sample of a study of blood T cell repertoires in COVID-19. The assay was immunoSEQ multiplex PCR, and TCRdb's table has in-frame clones only and misses some. The sample includes 55,000 to 65,000 clones, just under 80% of them seen just once. Material for sequencing was peripheral blood. These receptors were obtained from a human donor in a cohort sampled during active COVID-19. The CDR3 runs from the conserved cysteine through the conserved F or W. The D gene is left open where the match is weak. Not all rows give a size; the values are once, few, many and, for expanded clones, a class.

d_gene: TRBD2; v_gene: TRBV27; abundance: once; j_gene: TRBJ2-1; CDR3nt: TGTGCCAGCAGTGGAAAACTAGCGGGAGCAAGCTCCTACAATGAGCAGTTCTTC; CDR3aa: CASSGKLAGASSYNEQFF
d_gene: TRBD2; v_gene: TRBV5-1; abundance: .; j_gene: TRBJ2-7; CDR3nt: TGCGCCAGCAGCTTCGTAGCGGGGTTGGTGGACGAGCAGTACTTC; CDR3aa: CASSFVAGLVDEQYF
d_gene: .; v_gene: TRBV4-1; abundance: .; j_gene: TRBJ2-1; CDR3nt: TGCGCCAGCAGTCTAAGAAACGGGATGGCCGATGAGCAGTTCTTC; CDR3aa: CASSLRNGMADEQFF
d_gene: .; v_gene: TRBV5-5; abundance: once; j_gene: TRBJ1-1; CDR3nt: TGTGCCAGCAGCTCCTCTTTTATGAACACTGAAGCTTTCTTT; CDR3aa: CASSSSFMNTEAFF
d_gene: .; v_gene: TRBV30; abundance: .; j_gene: TRBJ2-3; CDR3nt: TGTGCCTGGACAAAGCTAGACACAGATACGCAGTATTTT; CDR3aa: CAWTKLDTDTQYF
d_gene: .; v_gene: TRBV6-6; abundance: .; j_gene: TRBJ2-3; CDR3nt: TGTGCCAGCGCAGCGGCAGGCACAGATACGCAGTATTTT; CDR3aa: CASAAAGTDTQYF
d_gene: .; v_gene: TRBV29-1; abundance: .; j_gene: TRBJ1-2; CDR3nt: TGCAGCGTTGATCGGACAGCGGACTATGGCTACACCTTC; CDR3aa: CSVDRTADYGYTF
d_gene: TRBD1; v_gene: TRBV18; abundance: .; j_gene: TRBJ1-5; CDR3nt: TGTGCCAGCTCAACGCAGGACAGGGGCCTTGATCAGCCCCAGCATTTT; CDR3aa: CASSTQDRGLDQPQHF
d_gene: .; v_gene: TRBV30; abundance: .; j_gene: TRBJ2-4; CDR3nt: TGTGCCTGGAGTGTTAAGGGGGCCAAAAACATTCAGTACTTC; CDR3aa: CAWSVKGAKNIQYF
d_gene: TRBD2; v_gene: TRBV7-2; abundance: .; j_gene: TRBJ2-3; CDR3nt: TGTGCCAGCAGCTTAGCGTGGCGGGGGGGCAAAGCAGATACGCAGTATTTT; CDR3aa: CASSLAWRGGKADTQYF
d_gene: .; v_gene: TRBV6-1; abundance: .; j_gene: TRBJ2-5; CDR3nt: TGTGCCAGCAGTGATGGACACGGACAAGAGACCCAGTACTTC; CDR3aa: CASSDGHGQETQYF
d_gene: TRBD1; v_gene: TRBV7-8; abundance: .; j_gene: TRBJ1-2; CDR3nt: TGTGCCAGCAGCTTAGGGGGACAGGGCTCCAACTATGGCTACACCTTC; CDR3aa: CASSLGGQGSNYGYTF
d_gene: .; v_gene: TRBV6-2/TRBV6-3; abundance: .; j_gene: TRBJ1-1; CDR3nt: TGTGCCAGCAGTTACTGGGGGGAGGACACTGAAGCTTTCTTT; CDR3aa: CASSYWGEDTEAFF
d_gene: .; v_gene: TRBV2; abundance: .; j_gene: TRBJ2-3; CDR3nt: TGTGCCAGCAGTGATTACTCCCCCGGGGTCGATACGCAGTATTTT; CDR3aa: CASSDYSPGVDTQYF
d_gene: .; v_gene: TRBV6-5; abundance: .; j_gene: TRBJ2-7; CDR3nt: TGTGCCAGCAGTCTATGGGCAGGGGGGCCCTACGAGCAGTACTTC; CDR3aa: CASSLWAGGPYEQYF
d_gene: .; v_gene: TRBV5-4; abundance: once; j_gene: TRBJ1-1; CDR3nt: TGTGCCAGCAGCTTGGAAGGGGCAATGAACACTGAAGCTTTCTTT; CDR3aa: CASSLEGAMNTEAFF
d_gene: TRBD1; v_gene: TRBV3-1/TRBV3-2; abundance: .; j_gene: TRBJ2-7; CDR3nt: TGTGCCAGCAGCCAGGTCAGGGGGTATGGAAACTACGAGCAGTACTTC; CDR3aa: CASSQVRGYGNYEQYF
d_gene: .; v_gene: TRBV18; abundance: .; j_gene: TRBJ1-6; CDR3nt: TGTGCCAGCTCACCTAGCGAAGATGGGTCACCCCTCCACTTT; CDR3aa: CASSPSEDGSPLHF
d_gene: TRBD1; v_gene: TRBV6-5; abundance: .; j_gene: TRBJ1-3; CDR3nt: TGTGCCAGCAGTCACGACAGGGCTGGAAACACCATATATTTT; CDR3aa: CASSHDRAGNTIYF
d_gene: TRBD1; v_gene: TRBV7-2; abundance: once; j_gene: TRBJ2-7; CDR3nt: TGTGCCAGCAGCCCGACAGGGAGCTCCTACGAGCAGTACTTC; CDR3aa: CASSPTGSSYEQYF
d_gene: TRBD1; v_gene: TRBV5-4; abundance: few; j_gene: TRBJ1-5; CDR3nt: TGTGCCAGCAGCTGGGACAGGGCGGAGCCCCAGCATTTT; CDR3aa: CASSWDRAEPQHF
d_gene: .; v_gene: TRBV19; abundance: .; j_gene: TRBJ1-2; CDR3nt: TGTGCCAGTAGTATAGGGGGGGACGCCGGAGGAAGCGCTGGCTACACCTTC; CDR3aa: CASSIGGDAGGSAGYTF
d_gene: TRBD2; v_gene: TRBV20-1; abundance: once; j_gene: TRBJ2-4; CDR3nt: TGCAGTGCTAGTCGGACTAGCGGGGGCCCGATAGCCAAAAACATTCAGTACTTC; CDR3aa: CSASRTSGGPIAKNIQYF